This T cell receptor (beta chain) appears in the sequencing data of a study of blood T cell repertoires in COVID-19. Study as a whole: Sites across the United States, Italy and Spain contributed samples from acute and convalescent COVID-19. Sample material is recorded as cDNA or gDNA derived from T cells, B-cell-depleted T cells, or PBMCs.

After removal of 0 bases from V and 8 bases from J, the junction contained 9 bases not matched to a gene. CDR1 is SGHRS and CDR2 is YFSETQ in the germline V gene. There are 17 residues in the CDR3. Seattle patient enrollment occurred during active infection, with longitudinal follow-up thereafter. TCRdb's copy holds only in-frame clones and misses some; the assay was immunoSEQ multiplex PCR. The sample includes 210,000 or so clones, around 89% of them seen just once. The sequencing input was peripheral blood. The receptor's source is a man in his thirties or forties with COVID-19, enrolled during active disease. V gene TRBV5-1 combines with J gene TRBJ2-1, with 12 bases identical to TRBD2. CDR3 sequence: CASSLGGLAGGPYEQFF. CDR3 sequence (DNA): TGCGCCAGCAGCTTGGGGGGTCTAGCGGGAGGGCCGTATGAGCAGTTCTTC.